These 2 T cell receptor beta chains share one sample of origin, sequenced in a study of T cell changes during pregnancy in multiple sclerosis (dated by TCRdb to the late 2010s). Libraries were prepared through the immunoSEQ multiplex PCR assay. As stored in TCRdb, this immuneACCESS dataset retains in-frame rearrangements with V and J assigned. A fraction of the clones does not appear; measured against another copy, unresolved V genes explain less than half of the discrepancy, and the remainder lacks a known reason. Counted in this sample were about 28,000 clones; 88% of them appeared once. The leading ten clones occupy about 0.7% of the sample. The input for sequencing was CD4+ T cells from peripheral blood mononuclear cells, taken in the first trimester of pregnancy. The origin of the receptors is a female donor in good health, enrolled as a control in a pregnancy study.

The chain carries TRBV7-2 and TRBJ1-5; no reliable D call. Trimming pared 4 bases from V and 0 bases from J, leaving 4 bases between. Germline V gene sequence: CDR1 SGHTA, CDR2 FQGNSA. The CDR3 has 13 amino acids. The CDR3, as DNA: TGTGCCAGCAGCTCCGTTAGCAATCAGCCCCAGCATTTT. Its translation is CASSSVSNQPQHF.

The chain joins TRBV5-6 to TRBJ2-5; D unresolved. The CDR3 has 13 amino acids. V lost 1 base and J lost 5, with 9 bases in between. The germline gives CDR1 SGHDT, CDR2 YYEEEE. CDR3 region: CASSLRASETQYF. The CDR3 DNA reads TGTGCCAGCAGCTTGAGAGCGTCGGAGACCCAGTACTTC. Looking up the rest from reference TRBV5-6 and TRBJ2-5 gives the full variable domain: DAGVTQSPTHLIKTRGQQVTLRCSPKSGHDTVSWYQQALGQGPQFIFQYYEEEERQRGNFPDRFSGHQFPNYSSELNVNALLLGDSALYLCASSLRASETQYFGPGTRLLVL.